Sequencing of this T cell receptor (beta chain) was carried out in a study of CD8 T cells in Susac syndrome. Background on the study: Six sequenced Susac syndrome patients had clinically active disease, while roughly 8 were in remission.

Notes on the study in general: Susac-specific public clones found in total CD8+ repertoires numbered roughly 15, and those in CD8+ TEMRA repertoires numbered five. The greatest CD8+ clonal expansion in Susac occurred in TEMRA cells and in active patients.

RNA totalling roughly 0.45 to 1 ug underwent reverse transcription with random hexamers. TCRdb independently ran MiXCR on the immunoSEQ multiplex PCR reads; one entry per CDR3 protein. The sample has 95,000 to 150,000 distinct CDR3 sequences, about 94% seen once. The CD8+ and CD4+ T cells were negatively isolated, with the TEMRA cells enriched by FACS. Points on this clonotype: The antigen remains unidentified.

Trimming removed 6 bases from V and 1 base from J, with 9 bases in between. Germline lookup yields CDR1 MRHNA and CDR2 SNTAGT. This CDR3 contains 13 residues. This sequence joins TRBV6-4 and TRBJ1-1; no clear D gene. Input material: CD8+ T cells from PBMCs. The source is a human donor with Susac syndrome. The CDR3 DNA follows: TGTGCCAGCAGCCGGCCTAAGAACACTGAAGCTTTCTTT. This gives the protein CASSRPKNTEAFF.